This T cell receptor beta chain was obtained from a study of vaccination effects on CD4 cells after COVID-19. This CDR3 region has 14 residues. J was trimmed by 0 bases and V by 3 bases; bases with no gene match: 1. Germline CDR1 and CDR2: SGHRS and YFSETQ. Ahead of sequencing, the ViraFEST assay grew antigen-specific CD4+ T cells using viral peptide pools. An approximately 10-day culture period preceded the isolation of CD4+ T cells. Their SARS-CoV-2 infection, verified by PCR, occurred between March and December 2020. About this clone: Its antigen is unidentified.

The table came from immunoSEQ multiplex PCR; TCRdb's copy has only in-frame clones and leaves some out. The data show roughly 70,000 clones, over 60% seen once. Sequenced here: CD4+ T cells from PBMCs cultured with HIV peptides, sampled before COVID-19 vaccination. Specified subset: HIV-1 Nef peptide pool negative control/reference culture. The clonotype was recovered from a human donor who had a prior SARS-CoV-2 infection. The chain is built from TRBV5-1 and TRBJ1-1, with 8 bases lining up with TRBD1. CDR3 amino acids: CASSSQGVNTEAFF. The CDR3 DNA reads TGCGCCAGCAGCTCACAGGGGGTGAACACTGAAGCTTTCTTT.